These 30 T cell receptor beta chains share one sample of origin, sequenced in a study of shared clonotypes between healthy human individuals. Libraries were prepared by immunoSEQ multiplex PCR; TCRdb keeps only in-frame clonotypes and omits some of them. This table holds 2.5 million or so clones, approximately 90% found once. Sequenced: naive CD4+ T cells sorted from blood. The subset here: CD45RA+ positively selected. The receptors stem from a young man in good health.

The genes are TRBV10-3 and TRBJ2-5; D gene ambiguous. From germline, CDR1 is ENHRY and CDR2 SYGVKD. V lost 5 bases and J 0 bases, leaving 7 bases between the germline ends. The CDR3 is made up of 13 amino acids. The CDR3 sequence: CAISPRDQETQYF. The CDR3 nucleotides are TGTGCCATCAGTCCCCGGGACCAAGAGACCCAGTACTTC.

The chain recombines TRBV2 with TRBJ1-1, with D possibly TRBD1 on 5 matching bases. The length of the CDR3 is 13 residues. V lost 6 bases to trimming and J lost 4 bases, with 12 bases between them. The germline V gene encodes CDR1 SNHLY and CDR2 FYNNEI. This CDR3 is CASRPGPATEAFF. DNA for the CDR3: TGTGCCAGCAGGCCGGGACCAGCCACTGAAGCTTTCTTT.

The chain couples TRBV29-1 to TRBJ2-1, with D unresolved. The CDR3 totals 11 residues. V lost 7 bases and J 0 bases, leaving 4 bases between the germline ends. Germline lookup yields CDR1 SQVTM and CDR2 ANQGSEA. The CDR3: CSAFSYNEQFF. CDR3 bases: TGCAGCGCCTTCTCCTACAATGAGCAGTTCTTC.

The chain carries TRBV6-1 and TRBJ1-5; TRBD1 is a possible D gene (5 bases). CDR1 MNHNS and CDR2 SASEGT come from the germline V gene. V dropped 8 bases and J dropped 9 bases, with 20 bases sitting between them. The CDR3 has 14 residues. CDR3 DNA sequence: TGTGCCAGCGCCCCATTACGGGGCCGAGGGCCCCAGCATTTT. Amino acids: CASAPLRGRGPQHF.

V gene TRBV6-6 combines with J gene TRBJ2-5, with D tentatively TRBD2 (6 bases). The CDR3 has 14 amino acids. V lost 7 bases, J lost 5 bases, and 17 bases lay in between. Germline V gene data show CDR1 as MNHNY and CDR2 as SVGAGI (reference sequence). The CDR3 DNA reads TGTGCCAGCAATTTACGTGCGGGGCCCGAGACCCAGTACTTC. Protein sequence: CASNLRAGPETQYF.

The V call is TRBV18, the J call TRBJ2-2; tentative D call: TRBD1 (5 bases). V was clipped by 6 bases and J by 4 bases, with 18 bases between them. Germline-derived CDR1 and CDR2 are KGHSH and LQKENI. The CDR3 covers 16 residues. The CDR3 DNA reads TGTGCCAGCTCCGCCACCAACTTAGGGGTCACCGGGGAGCTGTTTTTT. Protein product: CASSATNLGVTGELFF.

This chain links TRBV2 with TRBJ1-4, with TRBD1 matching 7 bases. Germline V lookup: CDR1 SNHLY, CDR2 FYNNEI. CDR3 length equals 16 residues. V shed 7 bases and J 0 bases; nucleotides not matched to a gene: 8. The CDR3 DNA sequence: TGTGCCAGCAATGGACAGGCTTTGGCAACTAATGAAAAACTGTTTTTT. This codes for CASNGQALATNEKLFF.

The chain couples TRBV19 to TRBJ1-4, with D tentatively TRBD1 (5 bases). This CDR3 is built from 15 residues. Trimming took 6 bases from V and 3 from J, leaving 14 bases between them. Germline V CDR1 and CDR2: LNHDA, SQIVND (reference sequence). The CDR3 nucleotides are TGTGCCAGTAGACTAAAGGGGTTGGCTAATGAAAAACTGTTTTTT. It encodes CASRLKGLANEKLFF.

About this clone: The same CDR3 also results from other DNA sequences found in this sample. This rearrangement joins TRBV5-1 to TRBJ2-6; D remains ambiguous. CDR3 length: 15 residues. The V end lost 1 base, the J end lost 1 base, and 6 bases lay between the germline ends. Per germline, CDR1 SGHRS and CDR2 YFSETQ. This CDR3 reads CASSLSGSGANVLTF. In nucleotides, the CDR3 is TGCGCCAGCAGCTTGTCAGGTTCTGGGGCCAACGTCCTGACTTTC.

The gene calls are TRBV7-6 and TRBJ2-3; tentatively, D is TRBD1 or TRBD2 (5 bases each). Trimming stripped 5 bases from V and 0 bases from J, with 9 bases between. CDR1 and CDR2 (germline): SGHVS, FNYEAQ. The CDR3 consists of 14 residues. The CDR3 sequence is CASSPGASTDTQYF. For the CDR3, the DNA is TGTGCCAGCAGCCCCGGGGCCAGCACAGATACGCAGTATTTT.

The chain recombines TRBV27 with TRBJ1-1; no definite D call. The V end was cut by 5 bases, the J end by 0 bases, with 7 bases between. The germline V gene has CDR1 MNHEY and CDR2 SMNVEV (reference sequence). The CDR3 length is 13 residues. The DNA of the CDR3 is TGTGCCAGCAGTCGATTCATGAACACTGAAGCTTTCTTT. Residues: CASSRFMNTEAFF.

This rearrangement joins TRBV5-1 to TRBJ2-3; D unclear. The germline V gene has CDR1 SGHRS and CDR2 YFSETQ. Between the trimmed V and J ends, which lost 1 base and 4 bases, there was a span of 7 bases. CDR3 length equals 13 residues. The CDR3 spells CASSLLMADTQYF. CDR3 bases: TGCGCCAGCAGCTTGCTCATGGCAGATACGCAGTATTTT.

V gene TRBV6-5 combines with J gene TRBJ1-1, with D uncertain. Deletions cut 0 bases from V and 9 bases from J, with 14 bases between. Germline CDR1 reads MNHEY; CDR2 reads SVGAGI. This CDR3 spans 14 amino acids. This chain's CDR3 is CASSYSKSPGKAFF. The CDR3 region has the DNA TGTGCCAGCAGTTACTCGAAATCGCCGGGGAAAGCTTTCTTT.

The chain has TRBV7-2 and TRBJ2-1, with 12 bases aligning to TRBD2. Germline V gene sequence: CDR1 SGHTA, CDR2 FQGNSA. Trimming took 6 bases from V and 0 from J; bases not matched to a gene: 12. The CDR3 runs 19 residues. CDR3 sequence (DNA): TGTGCCAGCAGACCCGCCATCCGGACTAGCGGGACCTCCTACAATGAGCAGTTCTTC. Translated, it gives CASRPAIRTSGTSYNEQFF.

This CDR3 reads CAWSPGGGYNSPLHF. The CDR3 bases are TGTGCCTGGAGTCCAGGGGGAGGGTACAATTCACCCCTCCACTTT. The chain is built from TRBV30 and TRBJ1-6; TRBD1 matches at 7 bases. Germline CDR1 GTSNPN, CDR2 SVGIG (reference sequence). V trimming: 2 bases; J trimming: 7 bases; junction bases outside the gene matches: 8. The CDR3 totals 15 residues.

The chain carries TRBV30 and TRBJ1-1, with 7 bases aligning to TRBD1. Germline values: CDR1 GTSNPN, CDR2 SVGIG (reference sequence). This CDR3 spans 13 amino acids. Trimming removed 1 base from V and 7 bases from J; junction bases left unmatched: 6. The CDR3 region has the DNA TGTGCCTGGAGTGATGGGACAGTTATTGAAGCTTTCTTT. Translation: CAWSDGTVIEAFF. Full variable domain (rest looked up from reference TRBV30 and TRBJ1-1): SQTIHQWPATLVQPVGSPLSLECTVEGTSNPNLYWYRQAAGRGLQLLFYSVGIGQISSEVPQNLSASRPQDRQFILSSKKLLLSDSGFYLCAWSDGTVIEAFFGQGTRLTVV.

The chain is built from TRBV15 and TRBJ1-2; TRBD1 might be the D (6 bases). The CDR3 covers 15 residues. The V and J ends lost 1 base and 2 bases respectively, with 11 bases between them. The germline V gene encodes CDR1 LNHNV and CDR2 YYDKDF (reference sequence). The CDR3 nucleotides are TGTGCCACCAGCAGAGGGACAGCGGGGAACTATGGCTACACCTTC. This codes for CATSRGTAGNYGYTF.

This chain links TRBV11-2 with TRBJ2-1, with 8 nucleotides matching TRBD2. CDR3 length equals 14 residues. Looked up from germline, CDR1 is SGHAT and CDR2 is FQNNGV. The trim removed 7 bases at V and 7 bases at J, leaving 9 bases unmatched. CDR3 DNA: TGTGCCAGCAAGATAGCGGGACCGGGGAATGAGCAGTTCTTC. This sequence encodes CASKIAGPGNEQFF.

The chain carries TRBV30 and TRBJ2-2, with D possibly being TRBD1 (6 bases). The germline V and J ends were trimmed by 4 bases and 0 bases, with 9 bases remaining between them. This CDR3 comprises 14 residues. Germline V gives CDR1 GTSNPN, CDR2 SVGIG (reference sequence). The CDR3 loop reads CAWKAGANTGELFF. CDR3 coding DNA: TGTGCCTGGAAGGCAGGGGCGAACACCGGGGAGCTGTTTTTT.

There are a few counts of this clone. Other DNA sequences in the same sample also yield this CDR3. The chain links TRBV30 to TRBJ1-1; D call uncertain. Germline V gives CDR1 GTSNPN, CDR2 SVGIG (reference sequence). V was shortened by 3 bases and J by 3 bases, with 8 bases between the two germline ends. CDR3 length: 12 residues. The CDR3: CAWRPRDTEAFF. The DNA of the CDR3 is TGTGCCTGGAGACCCCGGGACACTGAAGCTTTCTTT.

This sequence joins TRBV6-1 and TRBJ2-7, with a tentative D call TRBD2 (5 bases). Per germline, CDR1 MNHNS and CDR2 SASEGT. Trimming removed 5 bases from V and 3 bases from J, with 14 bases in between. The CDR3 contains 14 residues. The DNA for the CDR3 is TGTGCCAGCAGTATCCAAGGACTGAACTACGAGCAGTACTTC. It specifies CASSIQGLNYEQYF.

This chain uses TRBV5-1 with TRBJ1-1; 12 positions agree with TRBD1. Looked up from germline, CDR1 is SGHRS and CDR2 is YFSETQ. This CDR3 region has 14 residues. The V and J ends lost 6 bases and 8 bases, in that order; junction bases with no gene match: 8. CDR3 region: CASTGTGGFPEAFF. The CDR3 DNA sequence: TGCGCCAGCACGGGGACAGGGGGCTTCCCGGAAGCTTTCTTT.

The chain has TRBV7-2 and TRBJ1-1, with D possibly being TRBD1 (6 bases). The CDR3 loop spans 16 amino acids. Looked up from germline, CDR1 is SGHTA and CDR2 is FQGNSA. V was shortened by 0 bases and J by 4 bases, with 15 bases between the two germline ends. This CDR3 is CASSLALRGQSTEAFF. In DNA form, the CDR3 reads TGTGCCAGCAGCTTAGCACTACGGGGGCAGAGCACTGAAGCTTTCTTT. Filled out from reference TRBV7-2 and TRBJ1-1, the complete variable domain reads GAGVSQSPSNKVTEKGKDVELRCDPISGHTALYWYRQSLGQGLEFLIYFQGNSAPDKSGLPSDRFSAERTGGSVSTLTIQRTQQEDSAVYLCASSLALRGQSTEAFFGQGTRLTVV.

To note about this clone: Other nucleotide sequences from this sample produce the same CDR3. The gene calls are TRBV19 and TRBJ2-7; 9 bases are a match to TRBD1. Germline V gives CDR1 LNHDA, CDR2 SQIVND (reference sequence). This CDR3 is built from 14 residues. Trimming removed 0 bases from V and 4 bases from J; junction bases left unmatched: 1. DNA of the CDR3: TGTGCCAGTAGTATAGAGGACAGGGGTTACGAGCAGTACTTC. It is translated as CASSIEDRGYEQYF.

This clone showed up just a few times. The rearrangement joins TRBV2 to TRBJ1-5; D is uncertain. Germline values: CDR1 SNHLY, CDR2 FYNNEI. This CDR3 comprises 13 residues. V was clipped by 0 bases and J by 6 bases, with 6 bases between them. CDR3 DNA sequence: TGTGCCAGCAGTGAAGCGCCGGTTCAGCCCCAGCATTTT. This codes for CASSEAPVQPQHF.

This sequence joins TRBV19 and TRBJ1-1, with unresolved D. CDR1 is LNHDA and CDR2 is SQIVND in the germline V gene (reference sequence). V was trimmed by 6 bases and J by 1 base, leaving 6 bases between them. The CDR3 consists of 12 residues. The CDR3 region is CASRFGNTEAFF. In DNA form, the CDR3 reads TGTGCCAGTAGGTTCGGGAACACTGAAGCTTTCTTT.

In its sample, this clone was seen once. CDR3 coding DNA: TGTGCCAGCAGTCTAGGGGTCGGCAATCAGCCCCAGCATTTT. Its protein is CASSLGVGNQPQHF. V usage is TRBV28 and J usage is TRBJ1-5; possibly TRBD1 for D (5 bases). From germline, CDR1 is MDHEN and CDR2 SYDVKM. V was trimmed by 5 bases and J by 2 bases, leaving 10 bases between them. The CDR3 runs 14 residues.

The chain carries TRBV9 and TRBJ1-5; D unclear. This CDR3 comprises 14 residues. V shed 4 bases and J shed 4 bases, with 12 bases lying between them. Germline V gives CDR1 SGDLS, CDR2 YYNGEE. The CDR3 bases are TGTGCCAGCAGCACCGGGATTAAGAATCAGCCCCAGCATTTT. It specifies CASSTGIKNQPQHF.

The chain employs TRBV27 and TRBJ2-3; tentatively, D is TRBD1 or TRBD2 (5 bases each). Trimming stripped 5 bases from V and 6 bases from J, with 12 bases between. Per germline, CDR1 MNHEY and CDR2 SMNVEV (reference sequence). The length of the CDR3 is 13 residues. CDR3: CASSGGRFDTQYF. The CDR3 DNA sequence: TGTGCCAGCAGTGGGGGTCGGTTCGATACGCAGTATTTT.

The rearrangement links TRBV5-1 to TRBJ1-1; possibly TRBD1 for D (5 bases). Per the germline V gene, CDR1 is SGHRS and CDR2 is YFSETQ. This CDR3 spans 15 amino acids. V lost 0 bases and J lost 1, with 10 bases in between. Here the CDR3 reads CASSLVSGRNTEAFF. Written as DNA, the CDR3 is TGCGCCAGCAGCTTGGTGTCAGGGAGGAACACTGAAGCTTTCTTT.